This TCR beta chain was found in a study of OX40 agonist ivuxolimab in advanced cancers. Germline V gene data show CDR1 as SQVTM and CDR2 as ANQGSEA. Trimming left V 1 base short and J 3 bases short, with 1 base between. CDR3 length: 11 residues. Assay used: immunoSEQ multiplex PCR; TCRdb lists only in-frame clones, some missing. The table includes more than 75,000 clones, around 80% detected once. The chain has TRBV29-1 and TRBJ1-3; D is undetermined. Sequences were derived from CD4+ or CD8+ T cells sorted from blood, sampled in a trial of the OX40 agonist ivuxolimab. This clonotype was obtained from an adult with an advanced solid tumor such as melanoma, head and neck, liver or kidney cancer. The CDR3 reads CSVEVGNTIYF. In DNA, the CDR3 is TGCAGCGTTGAAGTTGGAAACACCATATATTTT.